The source of this T cell receptor beta chain is a study of shared clonotypes between healthy human individuals. Whole-study context: A couple of women and a few men aged 18 to 49 made up the donors. Study results and limitations: Sharing across a few donors was seen in approximately 5.2% of naive CD4 clonotypes.

This table comes from immunoSEQ multiplex PCR, and its TCRdb copy is limited to in-frame clones, with some not included. This sample has about 640,000 clones, with less than 80% found just once. As to this clone: What it binds is unknown.

The germline V and J ends were trimmed by 1 base and 1 base, with 14 bases remaining between them. CDR1 and CDR2 (germline): SGHVS, FQNEAQ. This CDR3 has 17 residues. Negatively enriched CD4+ T cells were divided by CD45RA into naive and memory. The chain joins TRBV7-8 to TRBJ2-1; a possible D gene is TRBD2 (6 bases). The clonotype comes from a woman between 25 and 40 years old in good health. The sample consisted of memory CD4+ T cells sorted from blood. Indicated subset: CD45RA-negative fraction. CDR3 DNA sequence: TGTGCCAGCAGCTTAGAGTTTTCGGGGAGGTCCTACAATGAGCAGTTCTTC. As protein: CASSLEFSGRSYNEQFF.